This T cell receptor beta chain is from a study of shared clonotypes between healthy human individuals. It was CD45RO-negative cells, positively selected for CCR7, that made up naive CD8 cells, with terminally differentiated effector memory CD45RA+ cells excluded. The method was immunoSEQ multiplex PCR; TCRdb's version includes in-frame clones alone and lacks a portion of them. The sample gives about 2 million clones, around 96% of which show up once; less than 1.5% is in the top ten. The CDR3 length is 17 residues. Germline-derived CDR1 and CDR2 are SGHTS and YDEGEE. V was clipped by 4 bases and J by 5 bases; unmatched bases: 11.

This sequence originates from a man aged 18 to 35 in good health. The material sequenced was naive CD8+ T cells sorted from blood. The chain links TRBV5-8 to TRBJ2-1; TRBD2 matches 11 bases. DNA for the CDR3: TGTGCCAGCAGCCATCCCAGGTTAGCGGGGGGGAACAATGAGCAGTTCTTC. It translates to CASSHPRLAGGNNEQFF.